Described below is a single TCR beta chain sequence and its context. These data come from a study of cytotoxic CD8 clonotypes in ibrutinib-treated CLL. Study-wide background: For this cohort, patients were about a dozen relapsed/refractory and roughly 14 treatment-naive, while 17 were IGHV unmutated. Response samples were taken after a median of roughly 11 months on treatment, range 6 to 36.

Assay used: immunoSEQ multiplex PCR; TCRdb lists only in-frame clones, some missing. The top ten clones hold approximately 5.6% of a sample with about 300,000 clones, 70% to 80% of them seen once. V was cut by 4 bases and J by 4 bases, with 10 bases left in between. There are 13 residues in the CDR3. The germline V gene has CDR1 ENHRY and CDR2 SYGVKD. The sequenced sample was PBMCs, obtained at disease progression, from a patient treated with ibrutinib. This sequence originates from a human donor with chronic lymphocytic leukemia. V and J are TRBV10-3 and TRBJ1-2; D not resolved. In DNA, the CDR3 is TGTGCCATCAGTGCCCCGAACAGCTATGGCTACACCTTC. As protein: CAISAPNSYGYTF.